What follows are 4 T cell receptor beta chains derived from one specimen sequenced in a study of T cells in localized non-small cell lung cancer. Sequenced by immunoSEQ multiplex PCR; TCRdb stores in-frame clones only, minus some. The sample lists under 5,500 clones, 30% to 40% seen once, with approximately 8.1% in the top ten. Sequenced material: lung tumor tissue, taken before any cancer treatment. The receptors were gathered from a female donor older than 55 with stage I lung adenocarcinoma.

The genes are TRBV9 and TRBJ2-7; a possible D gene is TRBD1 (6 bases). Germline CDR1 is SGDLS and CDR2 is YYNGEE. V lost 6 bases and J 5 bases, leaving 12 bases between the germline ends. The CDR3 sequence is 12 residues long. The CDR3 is CASTPNRDEQYF. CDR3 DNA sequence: TGTGCCAGCACCCCCAACAGGGACGAGCAGTACTTC.

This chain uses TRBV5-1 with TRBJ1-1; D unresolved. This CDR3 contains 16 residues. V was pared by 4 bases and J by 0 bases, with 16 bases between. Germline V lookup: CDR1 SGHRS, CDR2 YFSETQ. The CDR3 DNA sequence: TGCGCCAGCAGCGCCGGACGGAACCTTTTGAACACTGAAGCTTTCTTT. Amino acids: CASSAGRNLLNTEAFF.

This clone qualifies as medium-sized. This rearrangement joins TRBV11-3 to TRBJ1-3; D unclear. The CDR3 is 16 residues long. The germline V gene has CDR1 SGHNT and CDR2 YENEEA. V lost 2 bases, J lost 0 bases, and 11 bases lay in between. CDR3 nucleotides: TGTGCCAGCAGCTTAACTCTCTGGAACTCTGGAAACACCATATATTTT. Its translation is CASSLTLWNSGNTIYF.

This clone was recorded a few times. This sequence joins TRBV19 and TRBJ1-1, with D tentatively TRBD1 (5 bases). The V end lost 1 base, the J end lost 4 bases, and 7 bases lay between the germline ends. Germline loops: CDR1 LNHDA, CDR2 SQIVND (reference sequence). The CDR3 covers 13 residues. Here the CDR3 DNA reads TGTGCCAGTAGTATAGCGGGGGGCACTGAAGCTTTCTTT. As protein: CASSIAGGTEAFF.